Listed below are T cell receptor beta chains from one sample, sequenced in a study of cytomegalovirus exposure and HLA in healthy donors. TCRdb keeps only in-frame clones here, not all; method: immunoSEQ multiplex PCR. This table holds roughly 190,000 clones, 83% found once. The sequenced sample consisted of PBMCs. The receptor source for this set is a man between 40 and 49 years old in good health and CMV-seropositive. The CDR3 runs from the conserved cysteine through the conserved F or W. Fields, in order: clone size, D gene, V gene, J gene, CDR3 DNA, CDR3 protein. A D gene is named only where the DNA matches it firmly. A row's size may be missing; if present it is once, few, many or a size class.

once	TRBD2	TRBV2	TRBJ2-5	TGTGCCAGCAGTGGGGGGGGCCAAGAGACCCAGTACTTC	CASSGGGQETQYF
.	.	TRBV6-5	TRBJ1-6	TGTGCCAGCAGCCAAAACTTGAACCCGAATTCACCCCTCCACTTT	CASSQNLNPNSPLHF
once	TRBD2	TRBV5-1	TRBJ2-7	TGCGCCAGCAGTCGGGAGGGGGGAAACGAGCAGTACTTC	CASSREGGNEQYF
.	TRBD1	TRBV2	TRBJ1-1	TGTGCCAGCGAGGGGGCAGGGGACACTGAAGCTTTCTTT	CASEGAGDTEAFF
.	TRBD2	TRBV18	TRBJ2-2	TGTGCCAGCTCACGCGGGAGAGCCGCTACCGGGGAGCTGTTTTTT	CASSRGRAATGELFF
few	.	TRBV7-9	TRBJ1-2	TGTGCCAGCAGCTTGGGTCCGGCGGGGGGCTACACCTTC	CASSLGPAGGYTF
.	.	TRBV9	TRBJ1-4	TGTGCCAGCAGCGTATTTGGGGACATCCGATCAACTAATGAAAAACTGTTTTTT	CASSVFGDIRSTNEKLFF
.	.	TRBV5-1	TRBJ1-1	TGCGCCAGCAGCCCATACATGAACACTGAAGCTTTCTTT	CASSPYMNTEAFF
few	.	TRBV5-1	TRBJ1-1	TGCGCCAGCAGGTCAATGGGACAAGAGAACACTGAAGCTTTCTTT	CASRSMGQENTEAFF
.	.	TRBV5-6	TRBJ1-5	TGTGCCAGCAGCTTGGGGCCTTTCTCCCGTTATAGCAATCAGCCCCAGCATTTT	CASSLGPFSRYSNQPQHF
.	TRBD1	TRBV9	TRBJ2-1	TGTGCCAGCAGTCTAGGGGCAGGGGGCGACGGACCTTACAATGAGCAGTTCTTC	CASSLGAGGDGPYNEQFF
.	TRBD2	TRBV5-1	TRBJ2-3	TGCGCCAGCAGCTTCCGGACTAGCGGGACAGATACGCAGTATTTT	CASSFRTSGTDTQYF
.	.	TRBV2	TRBJ2-3	TGTGCCAGCAAAATAGACACAGATACGCAGTATTTT	CASKIDTDTQYF
.	.	TRBV5-4	TRBJ1-1	TGTGCCAGCAGCCTAAGCCTCGGAGCTGAAGCTTTCTTT	CASSLSLGAEAFF
once	.	TRBV6-1	TRBJ2-2	TGTGCCAGCAGTGTGGCCTCCGGGGAGCTGTTTTTT	CASSVASGELFF
.	TRBD1	TRBV6-1	TRBJ1-6	TGTGCCAGCAGTGTCGGGGACAGCTGGAATTCACCCCTCCACTTT	CASSVGDSWNSPLHF
.	TRBD2	TRBV5-4	TRBJ2-1	TGTGCCAGCAGCGCGGGACTAGCGGGATTTGAGCAGTTCTTC	CASSAGLAGFEQFF
.	.	TRBV6-5	TRBJ1-2	TGTGCCAGCAGTTACTCCCCCGGGACATATGGCTACACCTTC	CASSYSPGTYGYTF
.	.	TRBV28	TRBJ1-1	TGTGCCAGCAGTTTTAAAGGGACATACGGAGCTTTCTTT	CASSFKGTYGAFF
.	TRBD1	TRBV29-1	TRBJ1-2	TGCAGCGTAGGACAGGGCGCTAACTATGGCTACACCTTC	CSVGQGANYGYTF
.	.	TRBV7-8	TRBJ1-2	TGTGCCAGCAGCCGAGGGACTCCTGAAGCTAACTATGGCTACACCTTC	CASSRGTPEANYGYTF
.	.	TRBV20-1	TRBJ1-2	TGCAGTGCTAGGAGAGGGTATGGCTACACCTTC	CSARRGYGYTF
.	TRBD1	TRBV7-2	TRBJ2-7	TGTGCCAGCAGCTTAGGGGACAGGGCGTCCTACGAGCAGTACTTC	CASSLGDRASYEQYF
.	TRBD1	TRBV30	TRBJ1-5	TGTGCCTGGAGTGTAGGCAGGGGGAACCAGCCCCAGCATTTT	CAWSVGRGNQPQHF
.	.	TRBV19	TRBJ1-2	TGTGCCAGTAGTATATTGGCAGGGAAGGGCTATGGCTACACCTTC	CASSILAGKGYGYTF
.	.	TRBV4-1	TRBJ2-7	TGCGCCAGCAGCCAAGACCGTGGAAGGCGGGCCCCCAACGAGCAGTACTTC	CASSQDRGRRAPNEQYF
.	TRBD2	TRBV5-4	TRBJ2-7	TGTGCCAGCAGCTTGGCGGCTAGCGGGGGATACTACGAGCAGTACTTC	CASSLAASGGYYEQYF
.	TRBD1	TRBV27	TRBJ2-3	TGTGCCAGCAGTTTTGACAGGGGGCTCGGTACAGATACGCAGTATTTT	CASSFDRGLGTDTQYF
few	.	TRBV27	TRBJ2-2	TGTGCCAGCAGTCGCCGGGACTTAAGAACCATGGAGCTGTTTTTT	CASSRRDLRTMELFF
.	TRBD1	TRBV6-5	TRBJ2-7	TGTGCCAGCAGTTCTGACAGGGTCGGGGCCTACGAGCAGTACTTC	CASSSDRVGAYEQYF
.	TRBD2	TRBV10-1	TRBJ2-7	TGCGCCAGCAGTTTGCTAGCGGGAACCTACGAGCAGTACTTC	CASSLLAGTYEQYF
.	TRBD1	TRBV30	TRBJ1-1	TGTGCCTGGAAGATTTCAGGGGGGATGAACACTGAAGCTTTCTTT	CAWKISGGMNTEAFF
.	.	TRBV19	TRBJ1-2	TGTGCCAGTAGTATCTCTCAGAACTCCAGGAACTATGGCTACACCTTC	CASSISQNSRNYGYTF
.	TRBD1	TRBV14	TRBJ2-7	TGTGCCAGCAGCACCGGGACAGGGGTCTCCTACGAGCAGTACTTC	CASSTGTGVSYEQYF
.	.	TRBV7-2	TRBJ2-3	TGTGCCAGCAGCTCTACCCGGTCGGGGAAAACGCAGTATTTT	CASSSTRSGKTQYF
few	TRBD1	TRBV5-1	TRBJ2-3	TGCGCCAGCAGCCCCGGGGACAGGGGGCGCGCAGATACGCAGTATTTT	CASSPGDRGRADTQYF
.	TRBD2	TRBV9	TRBJ2-1	TGTGCCAGCAGCGTAGAGAGGGCGGGAGGGAGCTCCTACAATGAGCAGTTCTTC	CASSVERAGGSSYNEQFF
.	.	TRBV29-1	TRBJ2-7	TGCAGCGTTGAAGGGGCAGGGCGATATGAGCAGTACTTC	CSVEGAGRYEQYF
.	.	TRBV6-1	TRBJ2-7	TGTGCCAGCAGTGAGAAGCGCTACGAGCAGTACTTC	CASSEKRYEQYF
.	TRBD1	TRBV27	TRBJ1-5	TGTGCCAGTGCCAGACAGGGGCGCAATCAGCCCCAGCATTTT	CASARQGRNQPQHF
.	TRBD1	TRBV7-9	TRBJ1-1	TGTTCCAGCAGCCCCGACAGGGCCCACACTGAAGCTTTCTTT	CSSSPDRAHTEAFF
.	.	TRBV19	TRBJ1-2	TGTGCCAGTAGTAGTGGAGAAGACTGGAGTTATGGCTACACCTTC	CASSSGEDWSYGYTF
.	.	TRBV6-1	TRBJ2-6	TGTGCCAGCAGTGCGGGAACATCTATCTCTGGGGCCAACGTCCTGACTTTC	CASSAGTSISGANVLTF
.	.	TRBV6-6	TRBJ2-7	TGTGCCAGCAGAGACCAGGGCCCTACCTACGAGCAGTACTTC	CASRDQGPTYEQYF
once	TRBD2	TRBV10-1	TRBJ2-1	TGCGCCAGCAGTGGACTAGCGGGAGATGGATCCTACAATGAGCAGTTCTTC	CASSGLAGDGSYNEQFF
.	.	TRBV11-2	TRBJ1-1	TGTGCCAGCAGCCCCTTTAGCGGCACTGAAGCTTTCTTT	CASSPFSGTEAFF
.	TRBD1	TRBV5-1	TRBJ2-7	TGCGCCAGCAGCTTGGAGGGACAGGGGCGAGAGCAGTACTTC	CASSLEGQGREQYF
.	.	TRBV27	TRBJ1-1	TGTGCCAGTTCCGGGAACACTGAAGCTTTCTTT	CASSGNTEAFF
.	.	TRBV20-1	TRBJ1-1	TGCAGTGCTGGGGGGGACACTGAAGCTTTCTTT	CSAGGDTEAFF
.	.	TRBV19	TRBJ2-7	TGTGCCAGTAGTATACGAGACACATACGAGCAGTACTTC	CASSIRDTYEQYF
.	.	TRBV5-1	TRBJ2-5	TGCGCCAGCAGCTCAACAGGCGGATATGGGACCCAGTACTTC	CASSSTGGYGTQYF
.	.	TRBV7-2	TRBJ2-2	TGTGCCAGCAGGACCTTGGGGGGGGCTGGCGGGGAGCTGTTTTTT	CASRTLGGAGGELFF
.	TRBD2	TRBV19	TRBJ2-7	TGTGCCAGTAGTATCCCGGGAGGGCTGGAGCAGTACTTC	CASSIPGGLEQYF
once	TRBD2	TRBV28	TRBJ2-3	TGTGCCAGCAGTACCCGGATTCATAGCGGGAGCACTGATACGCAGTATTTT	CASSTRIHSGSTDTQYF